These 23 T cell receptor beta chains were all obtained from the same sample, sequenced in a study of blood T cell repertoires in COVID-19. Generated by immunoSEQ multiplex PCR, the TCRdb table keeps only in-frame clones and is missing some. The table lists just over 150,000 clones, more than 65% of them singletons, with over 8% in the top ten. The specimen sequenced was peripheral blood. The origin of the receptors is a woman in her 50s with acute or convalescent COVID-19.

The chain has TRBV10-1 and TRBJ2-3; 13 nucleotides match TRBD2. V lost 0 bases, J lost 4 bases, and 4 bases stayed unmatched. CDR1 and CDR2 from the germline V gene are WNHNN and SYGVQD (reference sequence). The CDR3 runs to 17 residues. The chain's CDR3 is CASSESLAGGPADTQYF. The CDR3 bases are TGCGCCAGCAGTGAGTCACTAGCGGGGGGGCCCGCAGATACGCAGTATTTT.

The gene calls are TRBV5-1 and TRBJ2-3; maybe TRBD1 (5 bases). The CDR3 extends over 14 amino acids. CDR1 and CDR2 from the germline V gene are SGHRS and YFSETQ. The V and J ends lost 5 bases and 2 bases respectively, with 12 bases between them. The CDR3, as DNA: TGCGCCAGCAGGGATGACAGTTTCACAGATACGCAGTATTTT. Amino acids: CASRDDSFTDTQYF.

This clone has a single count. The chain joins TRBV4-3 to TRBJ1-4; TRBD1 agrees at 7 bases. Germline CDR1 is LGHNA and CDR2 is YSLEER. The junction had 8 bases not matched to a gene; V was cut back by 4 bases and J by 3 bases. The CDR3 contains 16 residues. This chain's CDR3 is CASSPRQGASNEKLFF. DNA for the CDR3: TGCGCCAGCAGCCCTCGACAGGGCGCGTCTAATGAAAAACTGTTTTTT.

The chain joins TRBV11-2 to TRBJ2-7, with D possibly being TRBD1 (6 bases). Trimming removed 5 bases from V and 7 bases from J, with 18 bases in between. Per germline, CDR1 SGHAT and CDR2 FQNNGV. CDR3 length: 14 residues. CDR3 sequence: CASSPGTTRVEQYF. The DNA of the CDR3 is TGTGCCAGCAGCCCCGGGACAACGAGAGTGGAGCAGTACTTC.

V is TRBV5-1 and J is TRBJ1-1, with a possible D match to TRBD1 (6 bases). The CDR3 is made up of 15 amino acids. Germline CDR1 and CDR2: SGHRS and YFSETQ. Trimming left V 4 bases short and J 7 bases short, with 20 bases between. DNA for the CDR3: TGCGCCAGCAGCGCGGCCGGGACACCTAGAGTTGAAGCTTTCTTT. Protein product: CASSAAGTPRVEAFF.

The J gene is TRBJ1-5, the V gene TRBV3-1 (or the pseudogene TRBV3-2), with D possibly matching TRBD1 (5 bases). This CDR3 is 16 amino acids long. From germline, CDR1 is LGHDT and CDR2 YNNKEL (reference sequence). With 1 base removed from V and 7 bases from J, the gap between germline ends came to 17 bases. The CDR3 spells CASSQGLQAPVQPQHF. The DNA for the CDR3 is TGTGCCAGCAGCCAAGGCCTACAGGCTCCGGTGCAGCCCCAGCATTTT.

This clone occurred a few times. The J gene is TRBJ2-5, the V gene TRBV28; D uncertain. The V end was cut by 3 bases, the J end by 7 bases, with 9 bases between. Looked up from germline, CDR1 is MDHEN and CDR2 is SYDVKM. CDR3 length: 12 residues. CDR3 coding DNA: TGTGCCAGCAGTTTGCTGTTCGGGACCCAGTACTTC. It yields the protein CASSLLFGTQYF.

The chain combines TRBV27 with TRBJ1-2; possible D gene TRBD1, 5 bases. CDR1 and CDR2 from the germline V gene are MNHEY and SMNVEV (reference sequence). V was trimmed by 1 base and J by 6 bases, leaving 9 bases between them. CDR3 size: 13 residues. The chain's CDR3 is CASSLFGGNGYTF. For the CDR3, the DNA is TGTGCCAGCAGTTTATTCGGGGGGAATGGCTACACCTTC.

The V gene is TRBV9, the J gene TRBJ2-3, with D uncertain. CDR1 SGDLS and CDR2 YYNGEE come from the germline V gene. With 0 bases removed from V and 0 bases from J, the gap between germline ends came to 8 bases. CDR3 length: 15 amino acids. DNA of the CDR3: TGTGCCAGCAGCGTAGGGGCTACTAGCACAGATACGCAGTATTTT. Translating gives CASSVGATSTDTQYF.

The gene calls are TRBV19 and TRBJ1-1; maybe TRBD1 (6 bases). The CDR3 covers 15 residues. Trimming shortened V by 5 bases and J by 5 bases, and 18 bases separated the two germline ends. The germline V gene has CDR1 LNHDA and CDR2 SQIVND (reference sequence). The CDR3 protein is CASSPAPGRGTEAFF. In nucleotides, the CDR3 is TGTGCCAGTAGTCCGGCTCCGGGAAGGGGGACTGAAGCTTTCTTT.

The chain combines TRBV19 with TRBJ1-2, with TRBD1 matching over 9 bases. Looked up from germline, CDR1 is LNHDA and CDR2 is SQIVND (reference sequence). This CDR3 region has 13 residues. Trimming cost V 9 bases and J 2 bases; bases outside gene matches: 4. The CDR3 protein is CASSGTGNYGYTF. CDR3 DNA sequence: TGTGCCAGCTCCGGGACAGGGAACTATGGCTACACCTTC.

This chain connects TRBV6-6 to TRBJ2-7, with 8 bases aligning to TRBD1. Trimming at V came to 7 bases and at J to 2 bases, leaving 10 bases not matched to a gene. Germline CDR1 and CDR2: MNHNY and SVGAGI (reference sequence). The CDR3 has 15 residues. The CDR3 DNA follows: TGTGCCAGCACCCACGGGGACAGGCGTACCTACGAGCAGTACTTC. Protein product: CASTHGDRRTYEQYF.

The chain joins TRBV5-1 to TRBJ2-5; D is ambiguous. The V end lost 6 bases, the J end lost 2 bases, and 14 bases lay between the germline ends. This CDR3 contains 14 residues. Germline V lookup: CDR1 SGHRS, CDR2 YFSETQ. The CDR3 DNA reads as TGCGCCAGCACCCCCCGTCAGGTTCAAGAGACCCAGTACTTC. Amino acids: CASTPRQVQETQYF.

V usage is TRBV6-5 and J usage is TRBJ1-1; D unclear. Germline V CDR1 and CDR2: MNHEY, SVGAGI. The CDR3 consists of 15 residues. With 3 bases removed from V and 3 bases from J, the gap between germline ends came to 14 bases. The CDR3 nucleotides read TGTGCCAGCAGTTATCCGGCCTCGCGGGACACTGAAGCTTTCTTT. It specifies CASSYPASRDTEAFF.

The chain links TRBV7-2 to TRBJ1-3; no clear D gene. The CDR3 totals 13 residues. The germline V gene has CDR1 SGHTA and CDR2 FQGNSA. V was trimmed by 3 bases and J by 4 bases, leaving 7 bases between them. The CDR3, as DNA: TGTGCCAGCAGCTTTGGGCGAGGAAACACCATATATTTT. It is translated as CASSFGRGNTIYF.

This clone was observed a handful of times. The V gene is TRBV12-3 or TRBV12-4, the J gene TRBJ2-5, with TRBD1 as a possible D gene (6 bases). This CDR3 has 12 residues. V dropped 6 bases and J dropped 5 bases, with 10 bases sitting between them. In nucleotides, the CDR3 is TGTGCCAGCAGGACCACAGGGGAGACCCAGTACTTC. This codes for CASRTTGETQYF.

Only one count was recorded for this clone. This chain links TRBV19 with TRBJ2-4; the match to TRBD1 covers 8 bases. Germline trimming cut 3 bases from V and 6 bases from J; bases unmatched to any gene: 7. The CDR3 sequence is 15 residues long. Germline V gene data show CDR1 as LNHDA and CDR2 as SQIVND (reference sequence). For the CDR3, the DNA is TGTGCCAGTAGTATTATAGGACAGGGTATAAACATTCAGTACTTC. Protein product: CASSIIGQGINIQYF.

The chain links TRBV10-3 to TRBJ1-1, with a possible D match to TRBD1 (6 bases). Germline CDR1 is ENHRY and CDR2 is SYGVKD. This CDR3 contains 14 residues. V gave up 7 bases and J gave up 3 bases, with 15 bases separating them. CDR3 amino acids: CAITGSTGDTEAFF. DNA for the CDR3: TGTGCCATCACAGGGTCGACAGGCGACACTGAAGCTTTCTTT.

The gene calls are TRBV2 and TRBJ2-7; D unresolved. The CDR3 is 11 amino acids. Between the trimmed V and J ends, which lost 5 bases and 3 bases, there was a span of 5 bases. CDR1 is SNHLY, CDR2 FYNNEI, per germline. In nucleotides, the CDR3 is TGTGCCAGCAGTACGGGCTACGAGCAGTACTTC. It yields the protein CASSTGYEQYF.

Written as DNA, the CDR3 is TGCGCCAGCAGAAGACAGGGCGCGGGAAACACCATATATTTT. This translates into CASRRQGAGNTIYF. V usage is TRBV5-1 and J usage is TRBJ1-3; the match to TRBD1 covers 7 bases. The V and J ends lost 5 bases and 4 bases, in that order; junction bases with no gene match: 6. Germline V gene data show CDR1 as SGHRS and CDR2 as YFSETQ. The CDR3 sequence is 14 residues long.

The genes are TRBV5-1 and TRBJ1-4; TRBD1 is a possible D gene (6 bases). The germline V gene has CDR1 SGHRS and CDR2 YFSETQ. This CDR3 has 12 amino acids. The germline V and J ends were trimmed by 3 bases and 14 bases, with 14 bases remaining between them. For the CDR3, the DNA is TGCGCCAGCAGCTCTACAGGGTCTGAGCTGTTTTTT. This codes for CASSSTGSELFF.

In its sample, this clone was seen a few times. This chain joins TRBV11-2 and TRBJ2-1; 8 bases are a match to TRBD2. CDR3 size: 18 residues. The trim removed 0 bases at V and 8 bases at J, leaving 15 bases unmatched. Germline V gene sequence: CDR1 SGHAT, CDR2 FQNNGV. Here the CDR3 reads CASSLDMSGGGRWDEQFF. In DNA form, the CDR3 reads TGTGCCAGCAGCTTAGATATGTCTGGCGGGGGGAGGTGGGATGAGCAGTTCTTC.

The V call is TRBV4-1, the J call TRBJ2-1, with 8 bases matching TRBD2. The CDR3 has 17 residues. Per the germline V gene, CDR1 is MGHRA and CDR2 is YSYEKL. The V and J ends lost 1 base and 4 bases, in that order; junction bases with no gene match: 9. CDR3 amino acids: CASSQVSTSGQYNEQFF. The CDR3 region has the DNA TGCGCCAGCAGCCAAGTTTCCACTAGCGGACAATACAATGAGCAGTTCTTC.